This TCR beta chain was sequenced during a study of shared clonotypes between healthy human individuals. This clone was recorded once. The antigen remains undetermined. Clones were read by immunoSEQ multiplex PCR, and TCRdb kept only the in-frame ones, dropping some. The sample lists under 700,000 clones, around 96% occurring once. Terminally differentiated effector memory CD45RA+ cells were excluded from the naive CD8 cells, which were CD45RO-negative and positively selected for CCR7. Study results and limitations: In the sorted subsets, rarefaction showed sequencing was incomplete despite large depth. Sampling included only blood; tissue repertoires likely differ. The low donor count limited represented genetic and exposure-history diversity.

Trimming cost V 5 bases and J 0 bases, with 10 bases left between them. The CDR3 totals 15 residues. CDR1 is PRHDT, CDR2 FYEKMQ, per germline (reference sequence). The J gene is TRBJ1-4, the V gene TRBV13; D perhaps matches TRBD1 (6 bases). The specimen was naive CD8+ T cells sorted from blood. This TCR derives from a woman aged 25 to 45 in good health. CDR3 DNA: TGTGCCAGCAGCCCGCGGACAGCAACTAATGAAAAACTGTTTTTT. This codes for CASSPRTATNEKLFF. The whole variable domain, remainder taken from reference TRBV13 and TRBJ1-4, is AAGVIQSPRHLIKEKRETATLKCYPIPRHDTVYWYQQGPGQDPQFLISFYEKMQSDKGSIPDRFSAQQFSDYHSELNMSSLELGDSALYFCASSPRTATNEKLFFGSGTQLSVL.